The 29 T cell receptor beta chains below come from one sample, sequenced in a study of patients and donors after allogeneic stem cell transplantation (dated by TCRdb to 2018 to 2020). Library construction relied on RT-PCR. Sequencing took place on a NextSeq 550. The public sequencing data were trimmed at Q25 with fastp and processed into clonotypes with MiXCR by TCRdb, which kept only in-frame beta chains. Under each unique CDR3 protein, matching rows form one entry showing the most common genes and DNA. The sample table records 920,000 or so distinct CDR3 sequences; under 20% of these occur just once. 5% to 6.5% of the sample is taken by the ten largest. The specimen was blood, either unsorted or a sorted T cell fraction (not recorded which). These receptor sequences come from a human donor who was either an allogeneic HSCT recipient or a stem cell or donor lymphocyte infusion donor (not recorded which). It is not recorded whose cells these are; they may come from a transplant donor.

This clonotype has just a few counts. The gene calls are TRBV3-1 and TRBJ2-5; TRBD1 is a possible D gene (6 bases). CDR1 is LGHDT and CDR2 is YNNKEL in the germline V gene (reference sequence). There are 15 residues in the CDR3. V was clipped by 1 base and J by 5 bases, with 14 bases between them. For the CDR3, the DNA is TGTGCCAGCAGCCAAGTGAGGCAGGGGTGGGAGACCCAGTACTTC. It specifies CASSQVRQGWETQYF.

This sequence joins TRBV24-1 and TRBJ2-2; D is perhaps TRBD1 (6 bases). The CDR3 totals 16 residues. Germline values: CDR1 KGHDR, CDR2 SFDVKD. V shed 4 bases and J shed 5 bases, with 16 bases lying between them. The CDR3 nucleotides are TGTGCCACCAGTGACTCCACAGGGTCGTGGACCGGGGAGCTGTTTTTT. Its protein product is CATSDSTGSWTGELFF.

This clonotype was observed a handful of times. The V call is TRBV20-1, the J call TRBJ2-5; 8 nucleotides agree with TRBD1. V was pared by 2 bases and J by 1 base, with 6 bases of the junction left unmatched. Germline CDR1 and CDR2: DFQATT and SNEGSKA (reference sequence). CDR3 length: 15 amino acids. CDR3 nucleotides: TGCAGTGCTAGACGGACAGGGAGCCTCCAAGAGACCCAGTACTTC. Translating it yields CSARRTGSLQETQYF.

This clonotype was seen a handful of times. The chain has TRBV12-3 or TRBV12-4 and TRBJ1-6, with D hard to call. CDR3 length equals 14 residues. Trimming removed 5 bases at V and 4 bases at J, with 9 bases between. DNA of the CDR3: TGTGCCAGCAGTCAGGACGGGTATAATTCACCCCTCCACTTT. This encodes CASSQDGYNSPLHF.

This clonotype was seen a handful of times. The chain joins TRBV20-1 to TRBJ2-7, with D possibly being TRBD1 or TRBD2 (5 bases each). Germline V gene lookup returns CDR1 DFQATT and CDR2 SNEGSKA (reference sequence). The V and J ends lost 0 bases and 3 bases respectively, with 15 bases between them. The CDR3 is made up of 15 amino acids. The chain's CDR3 is CSAREGPGLFYEQYF. CDR3 bases: TGCAGTGCTAGAGAGGGACCCGGATTATTCTACGAGCAGTACTTC.

This clonotype was detected ten times or more. This rearrangement joins TRBV12-5 to TRBJ1-2; 9 nucleotides line up with TRBD1. J was trimmed by 6 bases and V by 5 bases; bases with no gene match: 4. The CDR3 loop spans 13 amino acids. Germline CDR1 and CDR2: LGHNT and FRNRAP. The CDR3 reads CASGITGGNGYTF. CDR3 in DNA: TGTGCTAGTGGTATCACAGGGGGCAATGGCTACACCTTC.

In this sample, this clonotype turned up a few times. The gene calls are TRBV2 and TRBJ2-7, with TRBD1 identical over 8 bases. The length of the CDR3 is 16 residues. The germline V gene encodes CDR1 SNHLY and CDR2 FYNNEI. J was trimmed by 8 bases and V by 5 bases; bases with no gene match: 17. For the CDR3, the DNA is TGTGCCAGCAGTCTCGAAGGACAGGGTCTCGCTCGTAAGCAGTACTTC. Residues: CASSLEGQGLARKQYF.

Only a few counts were recorded for this clonotype. The chain employs TRBV5-1 and TRBJ2-1, with D perhaps TRBD1 (6 bases). Germline V gives CDR1 SGHRS, CDR2 YFSETQ. V was trimmed by 2 bases and J by 7 bases, leaving 19 bases between them. The CDR3 covers 16 residues. CDR3 nucleotide sequence: TGCGCCAGCAGCTTCTCCGGGACAAACAGAGGGAATGAGCAGTTCTTC. This codes for CASSFSGTNRGNEQFF.

The chain couples TRBV19 to TRBJ2-7, with 7 nucleotides matching TRBD1. The length of the CDR3 is 13 residues. CDR1 and CDR2 (germline): LNHDA, SQIVND (reference sequence). Trimming at V came to 6 bases and at J to 0 bases, leaving 2 bases not matched to a gene. This CDR3 reads CASRDRISYEQYF. The CDR3 bases are TGTGCCAGTAGGGACAGGATCTCCTACGAGCAGTACTTC.

The table lists this clonotype with a few counts. The CDR3 nucleotides read TGTGCCAGCAGCTTCGAACAGGGCTGGTTCGAGCAGTACTTC. Amino acid sequence: CASSFEQGWFEQYF. The chain couples TRBV7-9 to TRBJ2-7, with D perhaps TRBD1 (6 bases). CDR3 length equals 14 residues. Germline values: CDR1 SEHNR, CDR2 FQNEAQ (reference sequence). The ends were cut back, 3 bases at V and 6 bases at J, with 15 bases in the middle.

This clonotype has more than one count but fewer than ten. CDR3 DNA sequence: TGTGCCACCAGTGGGACCGGGCGTATAGAGACCCAGTACTTC. Residues: CATSGTGRIETQYF. V gene TRBV24-1 combines with J gene TRBJ2-5; no clear D gene. CDR3 size: 14 residues. The ends were cut back, 5 bases at V and 4 bases at J, with 13 bases in the middle. Germline loops: CDR1 KGHDR, CDR2 SFDVKD.

In this sample, this clonotype turned up a few times. The genes are TRBV5-1 and TRBJ2-2; TRBD1 agrees at 9 bases. Germline loops: CDR1 SGHRS, CDR2 YFSETQ. The V gene end was trimmed by 4 bases and the J gene end by 0 bases; junction bases not matched to a gene: 1. The CDR3 contains 15 residues. The CDR3 reads CASSTGGANTGELFF. In DNA, the CDR3 is TGCGCCAGCAGCACAGGGGGCGCGAACACCGGGGAGCTGTTTTTT.

The chain has TRBV11-3 and TRBJ2-5; D unresolved. Trimming cost V 5 bases and J 5 bases, with 15 bases left between them. CDR3 length: 14 residues. The germline V gene encodes CDR1 SGHNT and CDR2 YENEEA. DNA for the CDR3: TGTGCCAGCAGCGTACAAGGGTATTTCGAGACCCAGTACTTC. Its protein is CASSVQGYFETQYF. Based on the CDR3 plus reference TRBV11-3 and TRBJ2-5, the full variable domain is EAGVVQSPRYKIIEKKQPVAFWCNPISGHNTLYWYLQNLGQGPELLIRYENEEAVDDSQLPKDRFSAERLKGVDSTLKIQPAELGDSAVYLCASSVQGYFETQYFGPGTRLLVL.

This clonotype has only a few counts. The rearrangement joins TRBV2 to TRBJ2-1; 9 positions agree with TRBD1. The CDR3 is 16 amino acids. V lost 8 bases to trimming and J lost 3 bases; unmatched junction nucleotides: 11. CDR1 and CDR2 (germline): SNHLY, FYNNEI. CDR3 protein: CASASGGDRVYNEQFF. CDR3 in DNA: TGTGCCAGCGCCTCCGGAGGGGACAGGGTCTACAATGAGCAGTTCTTC.

This rearrangement joins TRBV7-8 to TRBJ2-3; 7 nucleotides agree with TRBD2. The germline CDR1 and CDR2 sequences are SGHVS and FQNEAQ. CDR3 length equals 19 residues. The V and J ends lost 3 bases and 0 bases, in that order; junction bases with no gene match: 15. The CDR3 loop reads CASSFNGGGSGTSTDTQYF. CDR3 sequence (DNA): TGTGCCAGCAGCTTTAATGGGGGGGGTAGCGGCACTAGCACAGATACGCAGTATTTT.

The gene calls are TRBV12-1 and TRBJ2-7; TRBD2 reflects the table's D call only, with no check against the DNA. TRBV12-1 is reported as a pseudogene. CDR3 length: 16 amino acids. CDR3 nucleotides: TGTGCCAGCAGCTCCCGTCCGACTAGTGCCACCTACGAGCAGTACTTC. This translates into CASSSRPTSATYEQYF.

The chain employs TRBV7-9 and TRBJ1-6, with D possibly matching TRBD1 (5 bases). V gave up 5 bases and J gave up 2 bases, with 10 bases separating them. Germline V CDR1 and CDR2: SEHNR, FQNEAQ (reference sequence). The length of the CDR3 is 15 residues. CDR3 protein: CASSPGRTYNSPLHF. The DNA of the CDR3 is TGTGCCAGCAGCCCGGGACGGACCTATAATTCACCCCTCCACTTT.

The V gene is TRBV6-1, the J gene TRBJ1-2; TRBD1 aligns across 9 bases. V shed 10 bases, J shed 7 bases, and the junction held 13 bases outside the gene matches. The CDR3 sequence is 14 residues long. Germline lookup yields CDR1 MNHNS and CDR2 SASEGT. This CDR3 reads CATSRDRVISGYTF. The CDR3 DNA is TGTGCCACCAGCAGGGACAGGGTAATATCTGGCTACACCTTC.

The J gene is TRBJ2-7, the V gene TRBV12-3 or TRBV12-4; D assignment may be TRBD1 or TRBD2 (5 bases each). This CDR3 has 14 amino acids. Trimming removed 2 bases at V and 6 bases at J, with 14 bases between. CDR3 in amino acids: CASSLLIGGGEQYF. CDR3 nucleotides: TGTGCCAGCAGTTTATTGATAGGTGGGGGCGAGCAGTACTTC.

This chain links TRBV4-2 with TRBJ1-2; D call uncertain. CDR1 and CDR2 from the germline V gene are LGHNA and YNFKEQ. The CDR3 extends over 15 amino acids. V shed 3 bases and J shed 0 bases, with 11 bases lying between them. The CDR3 spells CASSQNVQPNYGYTF. CDR3 coding DNA: TGTGCCAGCAGCCAGAACGTTCAACCTAACTATGGCTACACCTTC.

There are many counts of this clonotype. The rearrangement uses TRBV20-1 and TRBJ2-5, with 8 bases fitting TRBD2. The CDR3 spans 12 residues. V lost 5 bases to trimming and J lost 4 bases; unmatched junction nucleotides: 3. CDR1 and CDR2 (germline): DFQATT, SNEGSKA (reference sequence). Here the CDR3 DNA reads TGCAGTGCTGGCGGGGGGACAGAGACCCAGTACTTC. Translated: CSAGGGTETQYF.

The V gene is TRBV5-1, the J gene TRBJ2-1; a possible D gene is TRBD2 (6 bases). This CDR3 comprises 15 residues. Trimming took off 2 bases at V and 8 bases at J, with 17 bases between the two ends. Germline values: CDR1 SGHRS, CDR2 YFSETQ. This CDR3 reads CASSFSGPSGYEQFF. Here the CDR3 DNA reads TGCGCCAGCAGCTTCAGCGGGCCCTCCGGATATGAGCAGTTCTTC. Full variable domain (remainder filled in from reference TRBV5-1 and TRBJ2-1): KAGVTQTPRYLIKTRGQQVTLSCSPISGHRSVSWYQQTPGQGLQFLFEYFSETQRNKGNFPGRFSGRQFSNSRSEMNVSTLELGDSALYLCASSFSGPSGYEQFFGPGTRLTVL.

This clonotype has more than one count but fewer than ten. This rearrangement joins TRBV24-1 to TRBJ2-7; no clear D gene. The CDR3 runs 14 residues. Deletions cut 9 bases from V and 2 bases from J, with 16 bases between. Per the germline V gene, CDR1 is KGHDR and CDR2 is SFDVKD. This CDR3 reads CATPQVQRPYEQYF. The CDR3 coding sequence is TGTGCCACCCCCCAGGTCCAACGCCCCTACGAGCAGTACTTC.

There are many counts of this clonotype. The chain joins TRBV12-3 or TRBV12-4 to TRBJ2-7; the D is unclear. CDR3 size: 13 residues. Trimming cost V 7 bases and J 0 bases, with 10 bases left between them. The CDR3 region is CASNLGNSYEQYF. In nucleotides, the CDR3 is TGTGCCAGCAATCTAGGGAACTCCTACGAGCAGTACTTC.

The table lists this clonotype with a few counts. The V gene is TRBV5-1, the J gene TRBJ2-1; a possible D gene is TRBD1 (5 bases). V lost 3 bases to trimming and J lost 0 bases, with 13 bases between them. The CDR3 has 16 amino acids. CDR1 SGHRS and CDR2 YFSETQ come from the germline V gene. The CDR3 protein is CASSSGGASSYNEQFF. CDR3 DNA: TGCGCCAGCAGCTCCGGTGGGGCCAGCTCCTACAATGAGCAGTTCTTC.

The chain has TRBV5-1 and TRBJ2-1, with D possibly TRBD2 on 6 matching bases. Trimming took 4 bases from V and 14 from J, leaving 13 bases between them. Germline lookup yields CDR1 SGHRS and CDR2 YFSETQ. The CDR3 loop spans 11 amino acids. The CDR3 sequence: CASSARDLKFF. The DNA for the CDR3 is TGCGCCAGCAGCGCCCGGGACTTGAAGTTCTTC.

This clonotype was seen only a few times. The chain couples TRBV21-1 to TRBJ1-6; the D call of TRBD1 is as the table states it, not checked on the DNA. TRBV21-1 is listed as a pseudogene. CDR3 length: 18 residues. This CDR3 is CASSKKETGGNGNSPLHF. The CDR3 region has the DNA TGTGCCAGCAGCAAAAAAGAAACAGGGGGCAATGGGAATTCACCCCTCCACTTT.

As regards this clonotype: Given a much more abundant clone one base away, this may be a read error. The chain couples TRBV7-9 to TRBJ2-3; D is perhaps TRBD2 (5 bases). This CDR3 is built from 14 residues. The germline gives CDR1 SEHNR, CDR2 FQNEAQ (reference sequence). V gave up 4 bases and J gave up 0 bases, with 8 bases separating them. The CDR3 coding sequence is TGTGCCAGCAGCTCCAGGACTAGCACAGATACGCAGTATTTT. It specifies CASSSRTSTDTQYF.

This clonotype was seen only a few times. The chain has TRBV3-1 and TRBJ2-3; TRBD2 agrees at 9 bases. J was trimmed by 2 bases and V by 1 base; bases with no gene match: 7. The germline V gene encodes CDR1 LGHDT and CDR2 YNNKEL (reference sequence). The CDR3 loop spans 17 amino acids. The CDR3 bases are TGTGCCAGCAGCCAAGCGGTCGCGGGGGGGATCACAGATACGCAGTATTTT. It translates to CASSQAVAGGITDTQYF.